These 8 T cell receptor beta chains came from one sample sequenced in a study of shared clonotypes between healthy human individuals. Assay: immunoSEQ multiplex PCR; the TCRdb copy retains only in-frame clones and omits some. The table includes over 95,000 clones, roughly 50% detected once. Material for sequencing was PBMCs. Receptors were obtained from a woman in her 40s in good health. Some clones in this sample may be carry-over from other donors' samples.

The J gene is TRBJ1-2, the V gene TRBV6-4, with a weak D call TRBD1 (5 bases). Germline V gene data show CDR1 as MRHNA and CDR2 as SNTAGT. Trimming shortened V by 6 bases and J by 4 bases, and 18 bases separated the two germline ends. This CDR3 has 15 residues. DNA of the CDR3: TGTGCCAGCAGCGAAGGGGCAGGGAGGATCTATGGCTACACCTTC. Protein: CASSEGAGRIYGYTF.

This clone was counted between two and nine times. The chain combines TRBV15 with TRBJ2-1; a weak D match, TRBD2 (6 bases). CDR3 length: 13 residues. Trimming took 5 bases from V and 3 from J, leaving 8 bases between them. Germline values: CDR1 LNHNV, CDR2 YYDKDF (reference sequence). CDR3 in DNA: TGTGCCACCAGCGGGGACTTCTACAATGAGCAGTTCTTC. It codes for CATSGDFYNEQFF.

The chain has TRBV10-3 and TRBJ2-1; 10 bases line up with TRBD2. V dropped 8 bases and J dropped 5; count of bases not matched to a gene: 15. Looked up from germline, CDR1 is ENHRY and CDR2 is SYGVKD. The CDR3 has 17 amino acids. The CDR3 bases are TGTGCCATCGCTAGCGGGAGAAATGCGGCGGGACACAATGAGCAGTTCTTC. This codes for CAIASGRNAAGHNEQFF.

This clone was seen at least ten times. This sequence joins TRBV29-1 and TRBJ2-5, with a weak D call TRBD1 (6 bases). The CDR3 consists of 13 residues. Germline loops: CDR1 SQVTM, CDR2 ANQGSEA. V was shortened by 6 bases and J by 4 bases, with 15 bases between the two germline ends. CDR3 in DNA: TGCAGCGTGGCGCCAGGGGCAGCAGAGACCCAGTACTTC. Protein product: CSVAPGAAETQYF. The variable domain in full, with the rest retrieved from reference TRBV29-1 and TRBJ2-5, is SAVISQKPSRDICQRGTSLTIQCQVDSQVTMMFWYRQQPGQSLTLIATANQGSEATYESGFVIDKFPISRPNLTFSTLTVSNMSPEDSSIYLCSVAPGAAETQYFGPGTRLLVL.

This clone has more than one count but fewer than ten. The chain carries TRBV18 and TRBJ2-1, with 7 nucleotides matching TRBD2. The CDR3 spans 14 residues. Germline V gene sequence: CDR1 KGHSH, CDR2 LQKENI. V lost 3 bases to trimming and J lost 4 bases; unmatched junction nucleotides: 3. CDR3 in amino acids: CASSPLGRYNEQFF. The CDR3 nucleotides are TGTGCCAGCTCACCGCTCGGGAGGTACAATGAGCAGTTCTTC. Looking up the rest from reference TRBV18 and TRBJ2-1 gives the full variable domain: NAGVMQNPRHLVRRRGQEARLRCSPMKGHSHVYWYRQLPEEGLKFMVYLQKENIIDESGMPKERFSAEFPKEGPSILRIQQVVRGDSAAYFCASSPLGRYNEQFFGPGTRLTVL.

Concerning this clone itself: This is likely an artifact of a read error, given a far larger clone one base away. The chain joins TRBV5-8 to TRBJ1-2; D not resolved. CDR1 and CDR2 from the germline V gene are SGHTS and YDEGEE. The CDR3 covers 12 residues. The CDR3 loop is CAGSLEGLGYTF. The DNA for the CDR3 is TGTGCCGGCAGCTTGGAAGGGCTCGGCTACACCTTC.

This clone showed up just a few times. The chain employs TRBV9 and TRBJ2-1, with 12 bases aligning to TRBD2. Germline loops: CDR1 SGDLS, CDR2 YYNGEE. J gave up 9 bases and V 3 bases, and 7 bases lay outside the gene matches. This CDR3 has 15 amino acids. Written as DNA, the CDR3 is TGTGCCAGCAGCGCCCGGACTAGCGGGATGGGTGAGCAGTTCTTC. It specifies CASSARTSGMGEQFF.

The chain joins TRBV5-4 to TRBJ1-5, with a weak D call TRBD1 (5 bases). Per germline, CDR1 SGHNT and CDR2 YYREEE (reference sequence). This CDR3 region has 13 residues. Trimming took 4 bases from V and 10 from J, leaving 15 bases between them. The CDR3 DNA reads TGTGCCAGCAGCCAAGTAAAGGGGCGACCCCAGCATTTT. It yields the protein CASSQVKGRPQHF.